The rows below give T cell receptor beta chains drawn from one sample of a study of T cells in Graves' hyperthyroidism and ophthalmopathy. TCRdb re-called the multiplex PCR reads with MiXCR, one entry per CDR3 protein. The sample lists a few hundred thousand distinct CDR3 sequences, less than 25% occurring once. The source material was blood. The receptors originated from a man aged 18 to 29 with Graves' hyperthyroidism. CDR3s include the opening cysteine and the closing phenylalanine or tryptophan. Each record gives: CDR3 protein, CDR3 DNA, clone size, J gene, V gene, D gene. The D gene is left open where the match is weak. Clone size is not always given. Where it is, it says once, few, many or a class for expanded clones.

CDR3 protein: CASGLPWTGGAVRYEQYF
CDR3 DNA: TGTGCTAGTGGTTTGCCCTGGACGGGGGGGGCAGTCCGTTACGAGCAGTACTTC
clone size: many
J gene: TRBJ2-7
V gene: TRBV12-5
D gene: TRBD2

CDR3 protein: CASSLAQAGGPNTEAFF
CDR3 DNA: TGTGCCAGCAGCTTGGCCCAGGCAGGGGGCCCGAACACTGAAGCTTTCTTT
clone size: NA
J gene: TRBJ1-1
V gene: TRBV5-6
D gene: TRBD1

CDR3 protein: CASSEDGAETQYF
CDR3 DNA: TGTGCCAGCAGCGAGGACGGCGCGGAGACCCAGTACTTC
clone size: many
J gene: TRBJ2-5
V gene: TRBV2
D gene: NA

CDR3 protein: CASSKQEGNTEAFF
CDR3 DNA: TGTGCCAGCAGCAAACAGGAGGGGAACACTGAAGCTTTCTTT
clone size: many
J gene: TRBJ1-1
V gene: TRBV7-8
D gene: NA

CDR3 protein: CSADGGETYEQYF
CDR3 DNA: TGCAGCGCCGACGGGGGAGAGACTTACGAGCAGTACTTC
clone size: NA
J gene: TRBJ2-7
V gene: TRBV29-1
D gene: NA

CDR3 protein: CASRATGGNEQYF
CDR3 DNA: TGTGCCAGCAGAGCGACAGGGGGCAACGAGCAGTACTTC
clone size: many
J gene: TRBJ2-7
V gene: TRBV28
D gene: TRBD1

CDR3 protein: CASRFPQGVNTEAFF
CDR3 DNA: TGTGCCAGCAGATTCCCCCAGGGGGTGAACACTGAAGCTTTCTTT
clone size: NA
J gene: TRBJ1-1
V gene: TRBV5-8
D gene: TRBD1

CDR3 protein: CASSVGALPSAYEQYF
CDR3 DNA: TGTGCCAGCAGCGTAGGCGCACTACCGTCTGCCTACGAGCAGTACTTC
clone size: NA
J gene: TRBJ2-7
V gene: TRBV9
D gene: NA

CDR3 protein: CATSRDRGAEAFF
CDR3 DNA: TGTGCCACCAGCAGAGATCGGGGTGCTGAAGCTTTCTTT
clone size: NA
J gene: TRBJ1-1
V gene: TRBV15
D gene: NA

CDR3 protein: CSAKIGSTEAFF
CDR3 DNA: TGCAGTGCTAAAATCGGTAGCACTGAAGCTTTCTTT
clone size: many
J gene: TRBJ1-1
V gene: TRBV20-1
D gene: NA

CDR3 protein: CASSLDYRDGNTIYF
CDR3 DNA: TGTGCCAGCAGCTTAGACTACAGGGATGGAAACACCATATATTTT
clone size: few
J gene: TRBJ1-3
V gene: TRBV11-2
D gene: NA

CDR3 protein: CASSLDGLNTEAFF
CDR3 DNA: TGTGCCAGCAGTTTGGACGGACTGAACACTGAAGCTTTCTTT
clone size: many
J gene: TRBJ1-1
V gene: TRBV7-9
D gene: NA

CDR3 protein: CASSQGIRNTIYF
CDR3 DNA: TGTGCCAGTTCCCAGGGGATCCGAAACACCATATATTTT
clone size: NA
J gene: TRBJ1-3
V gene: TRBV27
D gene: NA

CDR3 protein: CASRRGGTGNYEQYF
CDR3 DNA: TGTGCCAGCAGGAGGGGTGGGACAGGGAACTACGAGCAGTACTTC
clone size: many
J gene: TRBJ2-7
V gene: TRBV12-3/TRBV12-4
D gene: TRBD1

CDR3 protein: CASSSRGTSGGPPAKNIQYF
CDR3 DNA: TGTGCCAGCAGCTCTCGAGGGACTAGCGGGGGTCCCCCGGCCAAAAACATTCAGTACTTC
clone size: many
J gene: TRBJ2-4
V gene: TRBV7-8
D gene: TRBD2

CDR3 protein: CASSLDSGQLQETQYF
CDR3 DNA: TGTGCCAGCAGCTTAGATTCGGGGCAGCTCCAAGAGACCCAGTACTTC
clone size: few
J gene: TRBJ2-5
V gene: TRBV11-2
D gene: NA

CDR3 protein: CASTAGLSGNQPQHF
CDR3 DNA: TGTGCCAGTACGGCGGGTCTATCTGGCAATCAGCCCCAGCATTTT
clone size: many
J gene: TRBJ1-5
V gene: TRBV19
D gene: NA

CDR3 protein: CASSSGRHEAFF
CDR3 DNA: TGTGCCAGCAGTTCTGGACGCCATGAAGCTTTCTTT
clone size: NA
J gene: TRBJ1-1
V gene: TRBV27
D gene: NA

CDR3 protein: CAISGDRVRTEAFF
CDR3 DNA: TGTGCCATCAGTGGGGACAGGGTAAGAACTGAAGCTTTCTTT
clone size: many
J gene: TRBJ1-1
V gene: TRBV10-3
D gene: TRBD1

CDR3 protein: CAISRWQGIGRDYGYTF
CDR3 DNA: TGTGCCATCAGTCGTTGGCAGGGGATCGGGCGCGACTATGGCTACACCTTC
clone size: many
J gene: TRBJ1-2
V gene: TRBV10-3
D gene: NA

CDR3 protein: CASSWGGHDGYTF
CDR3 DNA: TGCGCCAGCAGCTGGGGGGGGCACGATGGCTACACCTTC
clone size: NA
J gene: TRBJ1-2
V gene: TRBV5-1
D gene: NA

CDR3 protein: CASSYSAGEAYEQYF
CDR3 DNA: TGTGCCAGCAGTTACTCCGCAGGGGAGGCCTACGAGCAGTACTTC
clone size: many
J gene: TRBJ2-7
V gene: TRBV6-2/TRBV6-3
D gene: NA

CDR3 protein: CASSQEASVSGNTIYF
CDR3 DNA: TGCGCCAGCAGCCAAGAGGCTAGTGTCTCTGGAAACACCATATATTTT
clone size: NA
J gene: TRBJ1-3
V gene: TRBV4-1
D gene: NA

CDR3 protein: CATSDVSGTSYEQYF
CDR3 DNA: TGTGCCACCAGTGATGTAAGCGGGACCTCCTACGAGCAGTACTTC
clone size: NA
J gene: TRBJ2-7
V gene: TRBV24-1
D gene: TRBD2

CDR3 protein: CASASEAQGNTEAFF
CDR3 DNA: TGTGCCAGCGCCTCAGAGGCACAGGGTAACACTGAAGCTTTCTTT
clone size: NA
J gene: TRBJ1-1
V gene: TRBV7-2
D gene: NA

CDR3 protein: CASSGTGVGEQYF
CDR3 DNA: TGTGCCAGCAGCGGAACAGGGGTAGGCGAGCAGTACTTC
clone size: many
J gene: TRBJ2-7
V gene: TRBV7-9
D gene: TRBD1

CDR3 protein: CASSLVSGTSAEQYF
CDR3 DNA: TGTGCCAGCAGCTTAGTCTCAGGGACTAGCGCCGAGCAGTACTTC
clone size: NA
J gene: TRBJ2-7
V gene: TRBV11-2
D gene: TRBD2